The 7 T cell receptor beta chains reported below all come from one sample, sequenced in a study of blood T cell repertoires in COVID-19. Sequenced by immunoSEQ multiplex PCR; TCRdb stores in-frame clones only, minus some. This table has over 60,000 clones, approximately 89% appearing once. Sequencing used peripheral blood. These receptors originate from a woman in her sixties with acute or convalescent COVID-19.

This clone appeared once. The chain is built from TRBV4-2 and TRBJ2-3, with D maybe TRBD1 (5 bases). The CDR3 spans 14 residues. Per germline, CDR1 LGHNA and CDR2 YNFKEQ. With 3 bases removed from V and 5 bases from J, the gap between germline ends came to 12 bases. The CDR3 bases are TGTGCCAGCAGCCAGGAAAGGGGCCTAGATACGCAGTATTTT. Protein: CASSQERGLDTQYF.

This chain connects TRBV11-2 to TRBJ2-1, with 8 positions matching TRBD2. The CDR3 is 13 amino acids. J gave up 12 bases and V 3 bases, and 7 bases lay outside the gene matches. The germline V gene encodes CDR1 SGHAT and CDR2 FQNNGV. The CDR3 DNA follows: TGTGCCAGCAGCTTCACACGGGCGGGGGGGCAGTTCTTC. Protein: CASSFTRAGGQFF.

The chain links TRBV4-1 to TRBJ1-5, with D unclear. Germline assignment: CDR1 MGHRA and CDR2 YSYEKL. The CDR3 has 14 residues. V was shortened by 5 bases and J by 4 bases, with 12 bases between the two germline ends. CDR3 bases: TGCGCCAGCAGCGACCGGGTCCGTAATCAGCCCCAGCATTTT. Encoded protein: CASSDRVRNQPQHF.

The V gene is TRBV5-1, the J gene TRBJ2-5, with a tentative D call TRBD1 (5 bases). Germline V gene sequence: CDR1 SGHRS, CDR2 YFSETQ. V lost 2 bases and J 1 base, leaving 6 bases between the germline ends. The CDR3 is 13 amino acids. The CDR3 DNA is TGCGCCAGCAGCTTTACAGGCCAAGAGACCCAGTACTTC. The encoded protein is CASSFTGQETQYF.

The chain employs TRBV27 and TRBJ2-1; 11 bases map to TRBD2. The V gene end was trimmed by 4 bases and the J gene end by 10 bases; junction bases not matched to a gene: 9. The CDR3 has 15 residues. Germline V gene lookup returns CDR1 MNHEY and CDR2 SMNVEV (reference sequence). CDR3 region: CASSSLAGERREQFF. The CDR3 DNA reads TGTGCCAGCAGTTCACTAGCGGGGGAGCGTAGGGAGCAGTTCTTC.

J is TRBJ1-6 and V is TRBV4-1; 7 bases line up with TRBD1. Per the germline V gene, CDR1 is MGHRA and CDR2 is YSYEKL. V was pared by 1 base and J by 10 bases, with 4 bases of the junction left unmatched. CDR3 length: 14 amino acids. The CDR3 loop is CASSQAGGYSPLHF. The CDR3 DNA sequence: TGCGCCAGCAGCCAAGCAGGGGGTTACTCACCCCTCCACTTT.

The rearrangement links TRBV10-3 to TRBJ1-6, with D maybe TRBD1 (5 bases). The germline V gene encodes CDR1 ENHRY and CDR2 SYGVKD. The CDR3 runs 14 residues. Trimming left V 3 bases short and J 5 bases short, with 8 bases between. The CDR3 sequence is CAISELGDNSPLHF. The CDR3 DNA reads TGTGCCATCAGTGAATTAGGGGATAATTCACCCCTCCACTTT.